This T cell receptor (beta chain) was identified in a study of blood T cell repertoires in COVID-19. In the study overall: PBMCs, B-cell-depleted T cells, or T cells were the source of the cDNA or gDNA that made up the material.

TCRdb's table, derived via immunoSEQ multiplex PCR, lists solely in-frame clones and lacks some. The sample lists more than 80,000 clones; under 85% were seen once. CDR1 and CDR2 (germline): SGHRS, YFSETQ. Trimming left V 4 bases short and J 1 base short, with 14 bases between. CDR3 length equals 16 residues. This receptor was taken from a woman aged 60-75 years with acute or convalescent COVID-19. The rearrangement uses TRBV5-1 and TRBJ1-4, with D perhaps TRBD1 (6 bases). Sequenced input: peripheral blood. The CDR3 here is CASSGGGRGTNEKLFF. CDR3 DNA sequence: TGCGCCAGCAGCGGAGGAGGCAGGGGAACTAATGAAAAACTGTTTTTT.